This T cell receptor (beta chain) is drawn from a study of tumor-infiltrating lymphocytes in primary liver carcinoma. Germline CDR1 and CDR2: ENHRY and SYGVKD. The CDR3 extends over 14 amino acids. Trimming removed 0 bases at V and 0 bases at J, with 5 bases between. This clonotype was recorded at least ten times. Its target is not known. General study results and limits: Comparison of CD4+ and CD8+ repertoires was precluded by bulk unsorted samples.

The investigators made TCR beta cDNA from about 510 ng total RNA, using a constant-region primer. Three-round nested multiplex PCR performed with slightly modified ARM-PCR produced the TCR beta libraries. Both of the initial two PCR rounds ran for around 10 cycles and employed TRBV1-TRBV30 forward primers alongside a C-beta reverse primer. TCRdb reprocessed the multiplex PCR reads with MiXCR, giving one entry per CDR3 protein. Counted here are around 170,000 distinct CDR3 sequences, over 50% occurring once; the ten biggest clones make up about 70%. Researchers drew blood RNA from unsorted whole blood and extracted germline DNA as well.

The rearrangement links TRBV10-3 to TRBJ2-5; the D is unclear. The sequence was collected from a man aged 35 to 55 with primary liver carcinoma and hepatitis B virus infection. Sequenced input: peripheral blood. The CDR3 spells CAISESRNQETQYF. The CDR3 coding sequence is TGTGCCATCAGTGAGTCTAGGAACCAAGAGACCCAGTACTTC.